Below, 18 T cell receptor beta chains from the same sample are listed, as sequenced in a study of T-cell memory formation after mild COVID-19. MiXCR, applied by TCRdb to the 5' RACE reads, yields one record per CDR3 protein. The sample lists roughly 340,000 distinct CDR3 sequences, 20% seen once, with 21% in the top ten. Sequenced sample: PBMCs or a T cell subset sorted from them (not recorded which). The receptors originated from a man younger than 30 who had mild COVID-19 (a few samples of this study predate the infection). Cell type and time point are not known.

This clonotype was seen more than once but under ten times. This rearrangement joins TRBV21-1 to TRBJ1-5; the D call TRBD1 from the table was never checked on the DNA. TRBV21-1 has pseudogene status. The length of the CDR3 is 14 residues. The CDR3 is CASSMSRANQPQHF. CDR3 nucleotides: TGTGCCAGCAGCATGTCCAGGGCAAATCAGCCCCAGCATTTT.

This clonotype was seen ten or more times. V is TRBV6-5 and J is TRBJ2-1, with D possibly matching TRBD1 (6 bases). Trimming took off 6 bases at V and 4 bases at J, with 10 bases between the two ends. The CDR3 extends over 13 amino acids. From germline, CDR1 is MNHEY and CDR2 SVGAGI. For the CDR3, the DNA is TGTGCCAGCAGGCACGGACAGTACAATGAGCAGTTCTTC. It encodes CASRHGQYNEQFF.

J is TRBJ1-5 and V is TRBV29-1; 8 bases agree with TRBD1. Germline CDR1 reads SQVTM; CDR2 reads ANQGSEA. The CDR3 loop spans 14 amino acids. Losses at the gene ends were 5 bases for V and 3 bases for J; bases not matched to a gene: 6. DNA for the CDR3: TGCAGCGTTATGGTCAGGGGGCTCAATCAGCCCCAGCATTTT. Translation: CSVMVRGLNQPQHF.

This chain joins TRBV7-3 and TRBJ2-3; 9 positions match TRBD2. The CDR3 spans 15 residues. Germline lookup yields CDR1 SGHTA and CDR2 FQGTGA. The V gene end was trimmed by 5 bases and the J gene end by 1 base; junction bases not matched to a gene: 4. The chain's CDR3 is CASSIRTSGTDTQYF. As DNA, the CDR3 is TGTGCCAGCAGCATTCGGACTAGCGGCACAGATACGCAGTATTTT. Complete variable domain (other parts from reference TRBV7-3 and TRBJ2-3): GAGVSQTPSNKVTEKGKYVELRCDPISGHTALYWYRQSLGQGPEFLIYFQGTGAADDSGLPNDRFFAVRPEGSVSTLKIQRTERGDSAVYLCASSIRTSGTDTQYFGPGTRLTVL.

This clonotype was recorded a few times. The chain has TRBV5-1 and TRBJ2-1; a weak D match, TRBD1 (6 bases). CDR1 is SGHRS, CDR2 YFSETQ, per germline. This CDR3 has 14 residues. Trimming left V 9 bases short and J 5 bases short, with 18 bases between. In DNA, the CDR3 is TGCGCCATTTCGGGCCGGGACACAAACAATGAGCAGTTCTTC. Translating it yields CAISGRDTNNEQFF.

This chain uses TRBV4-2 with TRBJ1-6; D not certain. V dropped 0 bases and J dropped 7 bases, with 7 bases sitting between them. The CDR3 consists of 14 residues. CDR1 is LGHNA, CDR2 YNFKEQ, per germline. Here the CDR3 DNA reads TGTGCCAGCAGCCAAGAAGTAGGGAATTCACCCCTCCACTTT. Amino acid sequence: CASSQEVGNSPLHF.

The chain carries TRBV3-1 and TRBJ1-1; D not certain. Trimming took off 1 base at V and 4 bases at J, with 13 bases between the two ends. In germline, CDR1 is LGHDT, CDR2 YNNKEL (reference sequence). The CDR3 is 15 residues long. CDR3 in DNA: TGTGCCAGCAGCCAAGCGAAAGGGTCAACCACTGAAGCTTTCTTT. This codes for CASSQAKGSTTEAFF.

In regard to this clonotype: This may be a read error, as it is one base from a much larger clone. The chain is built from TRBV4-1 and TRBJ1-1; D not certain. Trimming cost V 1 base and J 5 bases, with 11 bases left between them. Germline V lookup: CDR1 MGHRA, CDR2 YSYEKL. The CDR3 totals 14 residues. CDR3 DNA: TGCGCCAGCAGCCAAGTCCAGGATTGGACTGAAGCTTTCTTT. Encoded protein: CASSQVQDWTEAFF.

This clonotype was observed a single time. J is TRBJ1-5 and V is TRBV20-1; D not certain. Germline lookup yields CDR1 DFQATT and CDR2 SNEGSKA (reference sequence). Trimming removed 6 bases from V and 3 bases from J, with 12 bases in between. This CDR3 has 13 amino acids. The CDR3 sequence: CSAANGDNQPQHF. The CDR3 DNA reads TGCAGTGCCGCAAATGGGGACAATCAGCCCCAGCATTTT.

This chain uses TRBV7-2 with TRBJ2-1, with 8 bases aligning to TRBD1. V shed 5 bases and J 16 bases; nucleotides not matched to a gene: 10. CDR1 and CDR2 from the germline V gene are SGHTA and FQGNSA. The CDR3 covers 12 residues. CDR3 sequence reads: CASSTRQGQIFF. The CDR3 DNA sequence: TGTGCCAGCAGCACCCGACAGGGGCAAATATTCTTC.

The sample holds a few counts of this clonotype. The genes are TRBV12-3 or TRBV12-4 and TRBJ1-2; no definite D call. This CDR3 has 13 amino acids. V shed 4 bases and J shed 4 bases, with 10 bases lying between them. CDR3 residues: CASSSEGVYGYTF. CDR3 DNA sequence: TGTGCCAGCAGTTCTGAGGGCGTCTATGGCTACACCTTC.

This clonotype was counted a few times. The genes are TRBV6-5 and TRBJ2-5; 7 bases match TRBD2. Trimming at V came to 2 bases and at J to 3 bases, leaving 6 bases not matched to a gene. This CDR3 is built from 15 residues. The V gene's germline CDR1 is MNHEY and CDR2 SVGAGI. The CDR3 coding sequence is TGTGCCAGCAGTTACCTTGGTCTAGCGGAAGAGACCCAGTACTTC. It encodes CASSYLGLAEETQYF.

The chain uses TRBV5-1 and TRBJ1-1, with 10 bases that match TRBD1. In germline, CDR1 is SGHRS, CDR2 YFSETQ. V dropped 4 bases and J dropped 6; count of bases not matched to a gene: 6. The CDR3 has 14 residues. The DNA of the CDR3 is TGCGCCAGCAGCCCGGGACAGGGGTGGTCTGAAGCTTTCTTT. The encoded protein is CASSPGQGWSEAFF.

This clonotype was observed a handful of times. The chain recombines TRBV7-2 with TRBJ2-4, with unresolved D. The CDR3 contains 14 residues. Trimming took off 1 base at V and 4 bases at J, with 8 bases between the two ends. Germline-derived CDR1 and CDR2 are SGHTA and FQGNSA. The CDR3 here is CASSLGWAKNIQYF. The CDR3 DNA is TGTGCCAGCAGCTTAGGATGGGCTAAAAACATTCAGTACTTC.

This chain links TRBV19 with TRBJ2-7, with D possibly TRBD2 on 5 matching bases. V lost 10 bases to trimming and J lost 4 bases, with 17 bases between them. Germline V gene data show CDR1 as LNHDA and CDR2 as SQIVND (reference sequence). This CDR3 spans 13 amino acids. CDR3 amino acids: CATSPRGIYEQYF. CDR3 coding DNA: TGTGCCACCTCCCCTAGAGGGATTTACGAGCAGTACTTC.

This chain links TRBV4-2 with TRBJ2-3; 12 bases align to TRBD2. The CDR3 is made up of 17 amino acids. The junction had 6 bases not matched to a gene; V was cut back by 3 bases and J by 2 bases. The germline V gene encodes CDR1 LGHNA and CDR2 YNFKEQ. The CDR3 here is CASSQATSGGTTDTQYF. The CDR3 nucleotides are TGTGCCAGCAGCCAGGCTACTAGCGGGGGGACCACAGATACGCAGTATTTT.

The chain's CDR3 is CASSQDVSSGNTIYF. CDR3 nucleotide sequence: TGCGCCAGCAGCCAAGATGTGAGCTCTGGAAACACCATATATTTT. The chain carries TRBV4-3 and TRBJ1-3; the D is unclear. CDR1 is LGHNA, CDR2 YSLEER, per germline. The V end lost 0 bases, the J end lost 0 bases, and 6 bases lay between the germline ends. This CDR3 region has 15 residues.

The chain joins TRBV29-1 to TRBJ2-2; possible D gene TRBD1, 6 bases. This CDR3 has 16 residues. The germline V gene has CDR1 SQVTM and CDR2 ANQGSEA. Trimming took 0 bases from V and 5 from J, leaving 16 bases between them. The CDR3 DNA sequence: TGCAGCGTTGAAGATCGGTACACAGGGTATACCGGGGAGCTGTTTTTT. This translates into CSVEDRYTGYTGELFF.